Shown below are 32 T cell receptor beta chains from a single sample sequenced in a study of post-analysis software for immune sequencing data. No antigen has been assigned to these receptors. Prepared libraries of TCR beta cDNA carried unique molecular identifiers. TCRdb reanalysed the PCR reads using MiXCR and keeps one entry per CDR3 protein. The sample lists more than 450,000 distinct CDR3 sequences; about 40% were seen once. Whole-study results and caveats: Four or five TRBV segments (TRBV5-6, TRBV5-1 and TRBV20-1 among them) occurred more frequently in patients than in controls.

The specimen was blood. Receptor source: a girl aged 10-17 years with multiple sclerosis.

The V gene is TRBV6-5, the J gene TRBJ2-7; 14 bases agree with TRBD2. CDR1 is MNHEY and CDR2 is SVGAGI in the germline V gene. The CDR3 sequence is 15 residues long. The V and J ends lost 5 bases and 6 bases, in that order; junction bases with no gene match: 6. For the CDR3, the DNA is TGTGCCAGCAGTCGGGGACTAGCGGGAGAGAGCGAGCAGTACTTC. This translates into CASSRGLAGESEQYF.

The V call is TRBV7-3, the J call TRBJ2-1; 11 bases align to TRBD2. The V segment lost 4 bases and the J segment 7 bases; nucleotides outside the gene matches: 9. CDR3 length: 16 residues. Germline-derived CDR1 and CDR2 are SGHTA and FQGTGA. CDR3 bases: TGTGCCAGCAGCTCGGCCCCTAGCGGGGGGCGAAATGAGCAGTTCTTC. Translating it yields CASSSAPSGGRNEQFF.

V is TRBV3-1 and J is TRBJ1-2; D ambiguous. Trimming shortened V by 0 bases and J by 8 bases, and 16 bases separated the two germline ends. The CDR3 contains 15 residues. From germline, CDR1 is LGHDT and CDR2 YNNKEL (reference sequence). CDR3 sequence reads: CASSQDSLGPGGYTF. Written as DNA, the CDR3 is TGTGCCAGCAGCCAAGATAGTTTGGGTCCAGGAGGCTACACCTTC.

V gene TRBV7-9 combines with J gene TRBJ2-5; the D gene is possibly TRBD2 (7 bases). The CDR3 is made up of 15 amino acids. CDR1 and CDR2 (germline): SEHNR, FQNEAQ (reference sequence). V lost 5 bases, J lost 1 base, and 14 bases lay in between. For the CDR3, the DNA is TGTGCCAGCAGCCGGGGGGCAGGTGTCCAAGAGACCCAGTACTTC. Translation: CASSRGAGVQETQYF. Complete variable domain (other parts from reference TRBV7-9 and TRBJ2-5): DTGVSQNPRHKITKRGQNVTFRCDPISEHNRLYWYRQTLGQGPEFLTYFQNEAQLEKSRLLSDRFSAERPKGSFSTLEIQRTEQGDSAMYLCASSRGAGVQETQYFGPGTRLLVL.

The rearrangement joins TRBV7-8 to TRBJ2-1, with 9 bases lining up with TRBD1. The CDR3 runs to 17 residues. Trimming removed 5 bases from V and 0 bases from J; junction bases left unmatched: 8. Germline V gene data show CDR1 as SGHVS and CDR2 as FQNEAQ. The DNA of the CDR3 is TGTGCCAGCAGCCGACCGGACAGGGGTCCCTCCTACAATGAGCAGTTCTTC. Residues: CASSRPDRGPSYNEQFF.

V usage is TRBV4-1 and J usage is TRBJ1-1; 7 bases fit TRBD1. V was pared by 3 bases and J by 8 bases, with 12 bases of the junction left unmatched. The CDR3 consists of 15 residues. Germline V gene lookup returns CDR1 MGHRA and CDR2 YSYEKL. CDR3 DNA: TGCGCCAGCAGCCAGGTTATTCCGGGACAGCAAGAAGCTTTCTTT. It is translated as CASSQVIPGQQEAFF.

V gene TRBV4-2 combines with J gene TRBJ2-3; 10 bases match TRBD2. This CDR3 has 15 amino acids. V was pared by 3 bases and J by 7 bases, with 7 bases of the junction left unmatched. Germline V lookup: CDR1 LGHNA, CDR2 YNFKEQ. CDR3 in amino acids: CASSQERGGPHTQYF. The CDR3 bases are TGTGCCAGCAGCCAGGAGCGGGGGGGCCCCCATACGCAGTATTTT.

The chain combines TRBV7-9 with TRBJ2-6; 11 positions agree with TRBD1. V lost 5 bases to trimming and J lost 2 bases; unmatched junction nucleotides: 2. Germline-derived CDR1 and CDR2 are SEHNR and FQNEAQ (reference sequence). CDR3 length: 16 amino acids. DNA of the CDR3: TGTGCCAGCAGCCGGGACAGGGGGACTGGGGCCAACGTCCTGACTTTC. It translates to CASSRDRGTGANVLTF.

The chain links TRBV20-1 to TRBJ1-5; D is possibly TRBD1 (5 bases). The V gene lost 4 bases and the J gene lost 2 bases, with 12 bases spanning the gap. Germline V CDR1 and CDR2: DFQATT, SNEGSKA (reference sequence). The CDR3 covers 14 residues. As DNA, the CDR3 is TGCAGTGCTAAGGCCGGGGCCGGCAATCAGCCCCAGCATTTT. Protein: CSAKAGAGNQPQHF.

The rearrangement uses TRBV10-3 and TRBJ1-2; 7 nucleotides match TRBD1. V lost 6 bases to trimming and J lost 3 bases; unmatched junction nucleotides: 7. Germline assignment: CDR1 ENHRY and CDR2 SYGVKD. The CDR3 contains 14 residues. The CDR3 DNA is TGTGCCATCAGGGAGGTTGACAGGGACTATGGCTACACCTTC. Protein product: CAIREVDRDYGYTF.

The V call is TRBV20-1, the J call TRBJ2-1; 8 bases map to TRBD2. The junction had 3 bases not matched to a gene; V was cut back by 1 base and J by 4 bases. The CDR3 contains 14 residues. CDR1 and CDR2 (germline): DFQATT, SNEGSKA (reference sequence). In nucleotides, the CDR3 is TGCAGTGCTAGAGGCCCTAGCGGGTACAATGAGCAGTTCTTC. Encoded protein: CSARGPSGYNEQFF.

The chain has TRBV7-6 and TRBJ2-1; D perhaps matches TRBD1 (5 bases). CDR1 and CDR2 from the germline V gene are SGHVS and FNYEAQ. This CDR3 spans 14 amino acids. Trimming cost V 5 bases and J 10 bases, with 18 bases left between them. The CDR3 reads CASSLNRNPKEQFF. As DNA, the CDR3 is TGTGCCAGCAGCCTCAACAGGAACCCGAAGGAGCAGTTCTTC.

This clonotype turned up a few times. V gene TRBV5-1 combines with J gene TRBJ1-2; 7 bases match TRBD1. V shed 4 bases and J 0 bases; nucleotides not matched to a gene: 3. The CDR3 totals 14 residues. Looked up from germline, CDR1 is SGHRS and CDR2 is YFSETQ. Here the CDR3 reads CASSVGQPNYGYTF. The DNA of the CDR3 is TGCGCCAGCAGCGTGGGACAGCCTAACTATGGCTACACCTTC.

This clonotype turned up a few times. The chain is built from TRBV7-9 and TRBJ1-2, with D possibly being TRBD1 (5 bases). Trimming pared 1 base from V and 5 bases from J, leaving 11 bases between. The CDR3 spans 14 residues. CDR1 and CDR2 (germline): SEHNR, FQNEAQ (reference sequence). CDR3 sequence reads: CASSLEGLVYGYTF. In DNA form, the CDR3 reads TGTGCCAGCAGCTTAGAGGGGCTTGTATATGGCTACACCTTC.

J is TRBJ2-6 and V is TRBV24-1, with 7 bases aligning to TRBD1. The germline CDR1 and CDR2 sequences are KGHDR and SFDVKD. After removal of 4 bases from V and 0 bases from J, the junction contained 11 bases not matched to a gene. The CDR3 extends over 19 amino acids. CDR3 in DNA: TGTGCCACCAGTGACCTACCGACAGGGCTAAGCTCTGGGGCCAACGTCCTGACTTTC. Its protein is CATSDLPTGLSSGANVLTF.

This clonotype was seen a handful of times. The chain couples TRBV20-1 to TRBJ2-1; 9 bases align to TRBD2. Trimming at V came to 5 bases and at J to 9 bases, leaving 11 bases not matched to a gene. CDR1 DFQATT and CDR2 SNEGSKA come from the germline V gene (reference sequence). There are 14 residues in the CDR3. The CDR3 is CSARRGGAQGEQFF. CDR3 nucleotides: TGCAGTGCTCGGCGGGGGGGGGCCCAGGGTGAGCAGTTCTTC.

This clonotype was found a few times. The chain combines TRBV27 with TRBJ1-2; D unclear. V was trimmed by 7 bases and J by 5 bases, leaving 20 bases between them. CDR3 length equals 15 residues. Germline loops: CDR1 MNHEY, CDR2 SMNVEV (reference sequence). CDR3: CASTFRGPLWYGYTF. CDR3 bases: TGTGCCAGCACTTTCCGAGGCCCCCTTTGGTATGGCTACACCTTC.

This clonotype was detected a few times. J is TRBJ1-2 and V is TRBV5-1; D call uncertain. Germline lookup yields CDR1 SGHRS and CDR2 YFSETQ. CDR3 length equals 14 residues. V lost 2 bases to trimming and J lost 8 bases, with 16 bases between them. Here the CDR3 reads CASSLGTAPGGYTF. The CDR3 DNA reads TGCGCCAGCAGCTTAGGAACAGCTCCCGGGGGCTACACCTTC.

This clonotype showed up just a few times. The chain uses TRBV5-1 and TRBJ2-1, with D maybe TRBD2 (5 bases). The CDR3 loop spans 18 amino acids. Germline CDR1 and CDR2: SGHRS and YFSETQ. Trimming took off 2 bases at V and 0 bases at J, with 18 bases between the two ends. CDR3: CASSLILGGFSSYNEQFF. CDR3 coding DNA: TGCGCCAGCAGCTTAATTCTGGGCGGGTTTAGCTCCTACAATGAGCAGTTCTTC.

This clonotype was recorded a few times. The genes are TRBV3-1 and TRBJ2-7, with 12 bases fitting TRBD2. The V gene end was trimmed by 0 bases and the J gene end by 4 bases; junction bases not matched to a gene: 4. The CDR3 contains 16 residues. Germline values: CDR1 LGHDT, CDR2 YNNKEL (reference sequence). The CDR3 DNA reads as TGTGCCAGCAGCCAAGAGTTCCTAGCGGGAGGGTACGAGCAGTACTTC. Protein: CASSQEFLAGGYEQYF.

This clonotype was seen a handful of times. This chain uses TRBV29-1 with TRBJ1-2; D unresolved. The CDR3 totals 12 residues. Trimming left V 3 bases short and J 4 bases short, with 9 bases between. Germline V CDR1 and CDR2: SQVTM, ANQGSEA. The CDR3 protein is CSVDGGGYGYTF. CDR3 sequence (DNA): TGCAGCGTTGACGGAGGCGGCTATGGCTACACCTTC.

This clonotype was detected only once. This sequence joins TRBV20-1 and TRBJ2-3; TRBD2 agrees at 10 bases. CDR3 size: 14 residues. Per the germline V gene, CDR1 is DFQATT and CDR2 is SNEGSKA (reference sequence). After removal of 4 bases from V and 3 bases from J, the junction contained 4 bases not matched to a gene. The CDR3 coding sequence is TGCAGTGCTAAACTAGCGGGGACTACAGATACGCAGTATTTT. Translating gives CSAKLAGTTDTQYF.

The V gene is TRBV28, the J gene TRBJ2-7; D is possibly TRBD2 (5 bases). Germline CDR1 and CDR2: MDHEN and SYDVKM. This CDR3 is built from 12 residues. Trimming took 5 bases from V and 6 from J, leaving 11 bases between them. The chain's CDR3 is CASSMVDSEQYF. CDR3 DNA sequence: TGTGCCAGCAGTATGGTGGACTCCGAGCAGTACTTC.

The gene calls are TRBV7-2 and TRBJ2-7; D gene ambiguous. Germline V lookup: CDR1 SGHTA, CDR2 FQGNSA. The CDR3 covers 16 residues. Trimming cost V 0 bases and J 4 bases, with 16 bases left between them. CDR3 in DNA: TGTGCCAGCAGCTTAGCGCTCTACCCCGGCCCATACGAGCAGTACTTC. Its protein is CASSLALYPGPYEQYF.

This clonotype occurred a few times. The rearrangement links TRBV15 to TRBJ2-7, with no clear D. Trimming cost V 0 bases and J 0 bases, with 15 bases left between them. Germline-derived CDR1 and CDR2 are LNHNV and YYDKDF (reference sequence). CDR3 length: 17 amino acids. CDR3 coding DNA: TGTGCCACCAGCAGAGATCTGAAATCCGACGGCTCCTACGAGCAGTACTTC. It yields the protein CATSRDLKSDGSYEQYF.

The gene calls are TRBV7-2 and TRBJ2-7; D remains unclear. V was pared by 2 bases and J by 7 bases, with 15 bases between. This CDR3 contains 14 residues. The V gene's germline CDR1 is SGHTA and CDR2 FQGNSA. DNA for the CDR3: TGTGCCAGCAGCTTACGTCTAGGCCTCCAAGAGCAGTACTTC. Protein: CASSLRLGLQEQYF.

The chain recombines TRBV6-5 with TRBJ2-3; D is perhaps TRBD2 (5 bases). Trimming removed 6 bases from V and 2 bases from J, with 9 bases in between. CDR3 length equals 13 residues. Germline V gene lookup returns CDR1 MNHEY and CDR2 SVGAGI. The CDR3 region has the DNA TGTGCCAGCAGCCTGACTACCACAGATACGCAGTATTTT. As protein: CASSLTTTDTQYF.

The chain couples TRBV7-2 to TRBJ2-7; 11 nucleotides align to TRBD1. The CDR3 extends over 16 amino acids. Germline V gene sequence: CDR1 SGHTA, CDR2 FQGNSA. V was pared by 3 bases and J by 3 bases, with 7 bases of the junction left unmatched. The CDR3 bases are TGTGCCAGCAGCTTTGCCGGGGGACAGGGGGTCTACGAGCAGTACTTC. This sequence encodes CASSFAGGQGVYEQYF.

This chain joins TRBV9 and TRBJ2-3; unclear D gene. CDR3 length equals 18 residues. V was cut by 0 bases and J by 3 bases, with 20 bases left in between. The germline CDR1 and CDR2 sequences are SGDLS and YYNGEE. This CDR3 reads CASSVVGTSIGRTDTQYF. CDR3 DNA: TGTGCCAGCAGCGTAGTAGGTACGTCGATAGGACGAACAGATACGCAGTATTTT.

CDR3 loop: CASRGIPETQYF. For the CDR3, the DNA is TGTGCCAGCAGGGGGATTCCAGAGACCCAGTACTTC. The V and J genes are TRBV12-3 or TRBV12-4 and TRBJ2-5; the D is unclear. Trimming shortened V by 6 bases and J by 4 bases, and 9 bases separated the two germline ends. CDR3 size: 12 residues.

This chain uses TRBV20-1 with TRBJ2-3, with 8 bases aligning to TRBD1. J was trimmed by 0 bases and V by 6 bases; bases with no gene match: 5. The germline V gene encodes CDR1 DFQATT and CDR2 SNEGSKA (reference sequence). The CDR3 consists of 14 residues. The CDR3 region is CSARGLISTDTQYF. DNA of the CDR3: TGCAGTGCCAGGGGGCTGATCAGCACAGATACGCAGTATTTT.

This clonotype has more than one count but fewer than ten. The chain carries TRBV4-2 and TRBJ2-1; D is unresolved. This CDR3 spans 13 amino acids. V lost 1 base and J 4 bases, leaving 5 bases between the germline ends. CDR1 is LGHNA and CDR2 is YNFKEQ in the germline V gene. DNA of the CDR3: TGTGCCAGCAGCCAAGTTATTTACAATGAGCAGTTCTTC. This sequence encodes CASSQVIYNEQFF.